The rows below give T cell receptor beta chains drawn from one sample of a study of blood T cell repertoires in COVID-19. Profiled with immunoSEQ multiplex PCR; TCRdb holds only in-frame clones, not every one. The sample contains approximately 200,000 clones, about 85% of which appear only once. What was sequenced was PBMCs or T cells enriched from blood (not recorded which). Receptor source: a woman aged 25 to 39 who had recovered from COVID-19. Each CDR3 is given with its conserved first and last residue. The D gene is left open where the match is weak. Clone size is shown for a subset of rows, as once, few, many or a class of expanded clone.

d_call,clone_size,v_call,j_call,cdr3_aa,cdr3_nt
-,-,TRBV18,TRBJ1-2,CASSPEGGAANYGYTF,TGTGCCAGCTCACCCGAGGGAGGGGCCGCTAACTATGGCTACACCTTC
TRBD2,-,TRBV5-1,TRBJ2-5,CASSFGTSQAETQYF,TGCGCCAGCAGCTTCGGGACTAGCCAGGCGGAGACCCAGTACTTC
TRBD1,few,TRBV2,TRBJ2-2,CASSLTGGVTGELFF,TGTGCCAGCAGCTTGACAGGGGGTGTTACCGGGGAGCTGTTTTTT
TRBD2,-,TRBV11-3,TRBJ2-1,CASSQNLAGEFF,TGTGCCAGCAGCCAGAACTTAGCGGGAGAGTTCTTC
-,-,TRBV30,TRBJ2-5,CAWGGANQETQYF,TGTGCCTGGGGAGGGGCTAATCAAGAGACCCAGTACTTC
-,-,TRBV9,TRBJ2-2,CASSPLNTGELFF,TGTGCCAGCAGCCCCCTGAACACCGGGGAGCTGTTTTTT
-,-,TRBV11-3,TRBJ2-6,CASSSYGSGANVLTF,TGTGCCAGCAGTTCCTATGGTTCTGGGGCCAACGTCCTGACTTTC
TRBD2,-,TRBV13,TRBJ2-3,CASSKYLAGVGDTQYF,TGTGCCAGTAGTAAATACCTAGCGGGAGTTGGAGATACGCAGTATTTT
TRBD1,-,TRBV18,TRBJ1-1,CASQTGAIGEAFF,TGTGCCAGCCAGACAGGGGCGATTGGTGAAGCTTTCTTT
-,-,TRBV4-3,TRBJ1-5,CASSQVSGRGQPQHF,TGCGCCAGCAGCCAAGTATCCGGCAGAGGTCAGCCCCAGCATTTT
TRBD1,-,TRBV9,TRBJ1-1,CASSGQGAYRNEAFF,TGTGCCAGCAGCGGACAGGGGGCGTATAGAAATGAAGCTTTCTTT
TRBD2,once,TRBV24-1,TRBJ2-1,CATSDPRTSGREQFF,TGTGCCACCAGTGACCCCCGGACTAGCGGGCGTGAGCAGTTCTTC
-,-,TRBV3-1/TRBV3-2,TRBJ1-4,CASSQDSREKLFF,TGTGCCAGCAGCCAAGATTCTAGGGAAAAACTGTTTTTT
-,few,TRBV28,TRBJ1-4,CASRGDATNEKLFF,TGTGCCAGCAGAGGAGACGCAACTAATGAAAAACTGTTTTTT
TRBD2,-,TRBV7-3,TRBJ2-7,CASSLKSSGVGEQYF,TGTGCCAGCAGCTTAAAGTCTAGCGGGGTCGGCGAGCAGTACTTC
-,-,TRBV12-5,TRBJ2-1,CASGLSSTVPTIF,TGTGCTAGTGGTTTGTCCTCGACAGTACCTACGATCTTC
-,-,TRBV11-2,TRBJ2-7,CASSRAARSDEQYF,TGTGCCAGCAGCCGCGCGGCGCGAAGCGACGAGCAGTACTTC
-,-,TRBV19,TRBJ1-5,CASSIRGGNQPQHF,TGTGCCAGTAGTATAAGGGGTGGCAATCAGCCCCAGCATTTT
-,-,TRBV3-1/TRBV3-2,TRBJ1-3,CASSSGGDTIYF,TGTGCCAGCAGCTCGGGGGGGGACACCATATATTTT
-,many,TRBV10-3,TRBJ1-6,CAISGQGLGSPLHF,TGTGCCATCAGTGGCCAGGGCCTCGGATCACCCCTCCACTTT
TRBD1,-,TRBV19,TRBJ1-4,CASSRDSRNEKLFF,TGTGCCAGTAGTAGGGACAGCCGGAACGAAAAACTGTTTTTT
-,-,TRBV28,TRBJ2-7,CASSLFLDSSSYEQYF,TGTGCCAGCAGTTTATTCTTGGACAGCAGTTCCTACGAGCAGTACTTC
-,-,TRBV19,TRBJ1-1,CATHPPGVAVTEAFF,TGTGCCACTCACCCACCGGGGGTGGCCGTTACTGAAGCTTTCTTT
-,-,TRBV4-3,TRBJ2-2,CASSQEVSEEISTGELFF,TGCGCCAGCAGCCAAGAGGTTAGCGAGGAGATTTCAACCGGGGAGCTGTTTTTT